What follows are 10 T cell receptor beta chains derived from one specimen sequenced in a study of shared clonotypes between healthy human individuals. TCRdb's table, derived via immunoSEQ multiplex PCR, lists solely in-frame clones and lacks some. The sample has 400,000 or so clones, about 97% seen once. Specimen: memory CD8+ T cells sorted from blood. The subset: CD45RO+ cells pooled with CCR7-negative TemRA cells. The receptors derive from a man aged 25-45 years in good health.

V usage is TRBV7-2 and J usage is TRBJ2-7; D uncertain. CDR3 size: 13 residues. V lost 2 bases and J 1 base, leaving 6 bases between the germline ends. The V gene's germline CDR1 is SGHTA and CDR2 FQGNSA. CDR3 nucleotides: TGTGCCAGCAGCTTACTAGGATCCTACGAGCAGTACTTC. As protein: CASSLLGSYEQYF. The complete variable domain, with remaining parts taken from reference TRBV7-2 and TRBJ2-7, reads GAGVSQSPSNKVTEKGKDVELRCDPISGHTALYWYRQSLGQGLEFLIYFQGNSAPDKSGLPSDRFSAERTGGSVSTLTIQRTQQEDSAVYLCASSLLGSYEQYFGPGTRLTVT.

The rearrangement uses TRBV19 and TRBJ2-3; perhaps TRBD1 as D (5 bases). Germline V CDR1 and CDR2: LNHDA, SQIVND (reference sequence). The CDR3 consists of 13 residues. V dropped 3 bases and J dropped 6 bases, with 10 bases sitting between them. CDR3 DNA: TGTGCCAGTAGTATTTCAGGGTCGGATACGCAGTATTTT. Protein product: CASSISGSDTQYF.

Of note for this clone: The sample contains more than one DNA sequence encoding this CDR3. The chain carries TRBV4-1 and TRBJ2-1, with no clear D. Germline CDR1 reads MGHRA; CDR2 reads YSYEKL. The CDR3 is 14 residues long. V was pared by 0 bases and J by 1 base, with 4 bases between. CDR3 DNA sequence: TGCGCCAGCAGCCAAGAACGGTCCTACAATGAGCAGTTCTTC. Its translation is CASSQERSYNEQFF.

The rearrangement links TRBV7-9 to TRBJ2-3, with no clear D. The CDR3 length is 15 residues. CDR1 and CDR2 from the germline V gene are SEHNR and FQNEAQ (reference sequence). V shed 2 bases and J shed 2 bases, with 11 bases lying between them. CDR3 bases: TGTGCCAGCAGCTTACTTTACTCGACCACAGATACGCAGTATTTT. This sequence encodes CASSLLYSTTDTQYF. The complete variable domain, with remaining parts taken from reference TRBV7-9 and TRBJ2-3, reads DTGVSQNPRHKITKRGQNVTFRCDPISEHNRLYWYRQTLGQGPEFLTYFQNEAQLEKSRLLSDRFSAERPKGSFSTLEIQRTEQGDSAMYLCASSLLYSTTDTQYFGPGTRLTVL.

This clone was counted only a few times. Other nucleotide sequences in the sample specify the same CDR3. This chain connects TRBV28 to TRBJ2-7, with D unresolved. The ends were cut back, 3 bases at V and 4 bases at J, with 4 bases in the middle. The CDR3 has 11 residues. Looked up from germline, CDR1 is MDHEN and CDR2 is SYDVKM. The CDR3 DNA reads TGTGCCAGCAGTTTGGGATACGAGCAGTACTTC. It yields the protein CASSLGYEQYF.

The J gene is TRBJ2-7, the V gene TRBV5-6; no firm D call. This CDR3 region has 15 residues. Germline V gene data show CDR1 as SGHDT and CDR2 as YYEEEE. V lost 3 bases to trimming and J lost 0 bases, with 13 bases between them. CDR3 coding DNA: TGTGCCAGCAGCTATGGCCCGGTTAGCTCCTACGAGCAGTACTTC. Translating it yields CASSYGPVSSYEQYF.

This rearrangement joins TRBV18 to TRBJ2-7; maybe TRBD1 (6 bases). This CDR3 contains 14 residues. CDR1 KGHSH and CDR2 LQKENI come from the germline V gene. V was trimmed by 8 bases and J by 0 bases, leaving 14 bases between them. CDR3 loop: CASATGPSSYEQYF. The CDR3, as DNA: TGTGCCAGCGCTACAGGGCCTAGCTCCTACGAGCAGTACTTC.

This chain's CDR3 is CASMGRLIGGASSYEQYF. Written as DNA, the CDR3 is TGTGCCAGCATGGGGCGGCTCATCGGGGGAGCTAGCTCCTACGAGCAGTACTTC. This chain uses TRBV25-1 with TRBJ2-7; TRBD2 might be the D (6 bases). The germline gives CDR1 MGHDK, CDR2 SYGVNS. V was shortened by 7 bases and J by 0 bases, with 25 bases between the two germline ends. This CDR3 has 18 residues.

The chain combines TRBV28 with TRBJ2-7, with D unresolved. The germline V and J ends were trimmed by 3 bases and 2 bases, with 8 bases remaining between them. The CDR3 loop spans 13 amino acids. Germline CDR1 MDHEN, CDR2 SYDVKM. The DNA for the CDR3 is TGTGCCAGCAGTTTTACAGCTCCCTACGAGCAGTACTTC. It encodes CASSFTAPYEQYF. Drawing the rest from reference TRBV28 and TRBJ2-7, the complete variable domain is DVKVTQSSRYLVKRTGEKVFLECVQDMDHENMFWYRQDPGLGLRLIYFSYDVKMKEKGDIPEGYSVSREKKERFSLILESASTNQTSMYLCASSFTAPYEQYFGPGTRLTVT.

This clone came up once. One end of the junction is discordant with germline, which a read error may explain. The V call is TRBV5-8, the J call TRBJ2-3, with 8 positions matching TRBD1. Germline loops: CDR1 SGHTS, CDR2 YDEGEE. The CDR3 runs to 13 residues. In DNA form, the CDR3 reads TGTGCCAGCCGGGGCGCTGGGACAGGTACGCAGTATTTT. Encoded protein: CASRGAGTGTQYF.